This T cell receptor (beta chain) was identified during a study of blood T cell repertoires in COVID-19. Overall study: From T cells, B-cell-depleted T cells, or PBMCs came the material, which was cDNA or gDNA.

This table comes from immunoSEQ multiplex PCR, and its TCRdb copy is limited to in-frame clones, with some not included. The sample records some 700,000 clones, more than 80% being singletons. This clone has only a few counts. This CDR3 has 15 amino acids. With 2 bases clipped from V and 7 bases from J, the junction kept 7 bases outside the gene matches. The germline V gene has CDR1 MDHEN and CDR2 SYDVKM. The sequencing sample was made of peripheral blood. This receptor was taken from a woman aged 18-29 years with acute or convalescent COVID-19. The rearrangement joins TRBV28 to TRBJ1-5, with 8 bases identical to TRBD1. The CDR3: CASSLGQGEVQPQHF. CDR3 coding DNA: TGTGCCAGCAGTTTAGGACAGGGTGAGGTCCAGCCCCAGCATTTT.